Ten or more counts support the clone carrying this T cell receptor beta chain. This sample was taken from a study of T-cell reconstitution after alpha-beta-depleted transplantation in children. This CDR3 has 16 residues. V lost 5 bases to trimming and J lost 2 bases, with 19 bases between them. As it was prepared, the TCRbeta library received unique molecular identifiers. TCRdb processed the PCR reads anew with MiXCR; each CDR3 protein has one entry. Counted here are approximately 490,000 distinct CDR3 sequences, roughly 10% occurring once; the ten biggest clones make up roughly 2%. V and J are TRBV12-3 or TRBV12-4 and TRBJ2-7, with a tentative D call TRBD1 (8 bases). The sequenced sample was PBMCs, obtained before TCRalphabeta/CD19-depleted stem cell transplant. This clonotype originated in a child aged 2-15 years with inherited bone marrow failure, due to receive a stem cell transplant. CDR3: CASSHPDRAGAYEQYF. The CDR3 DNA is TGTGCCAGCAGTCACCCGGACAGGGCGGGAGCCTACGAGCAGTACTTC.